The rows below give T cell receptor beta chains drawn from one sample of a study of CD8+ T cells in alopecia areata. The protocol was immunoSEQ multiplex PCR, while the TCRdb copy is restricted to in-frame clones and leaves out a portion. Here the sample spans under 200,000 clones, approximately 60% being singletons. The sequenced sample was CD4+ T cells sorted from blood, obtained at week 24, from a patient treated with tofacitinib. The receptors come from a human donor with alopecia areata. Each CDR3 is given with its conserved first and last residue. D genes are given only for firm matches. Clone size appears in some rows only: once, few, many, or a class for an expanded clone.

v_call	cdr3_length	clone_size	j_call	d_call	cdr3_aa	cdr3_nt
TRBV11-2	15	NA	TRBJ1-2	TRBD1	CASSLSGQASYGYTF	TGTGCCAGCAGCTTATCCGGACAGGCTAGCTATGGCTACACCTTC
TRBV25-1	16	few	TRBJ2-2	NA	CASRDRLVSGTGELFF	TGTGCCAGCAGGGACAGATTGGTGTCGGGGACCGGGGAGCTGTTTTTT
TRBV2	13	NA	TRBJ2-2	NA	CASRQDPTGELFF	TGTGCCAGCAGACAGGACCCGACCGGGGAGCTGTTTTTT
TRBV6-6	13	NA	TRBJ1-2	NA	CASSPSADYGYTF	TGTGCCAGCAGTCCCTCCGCGGACTATGGCTACACCTTC
TRBV30	13	NA	TRBJ1-4	NA	CAWTRTTNEKLFF	TGTGCCTGGACCAGGACAACTAATGAAAAACTGTTTTTT
TRBV10-3	15	NA	TRBJ2-5	TRBD1	CAISAPDREAETQYF	TGTGCCATCAGTGCTCCGGACAGGGAGGCGGAGACCCAGTACTTC
TRBV2	12	NA	TRBJ1-2	TRBD1	CASKGQSYGYTF	TGTGCCAGCAAGGGACAGAGCTATGGCTACACCTTC
TRBV2	13	NA	TRBJ2-7	NA	CASRGGAGYEQYF	TGTGCCAGCAGGGGGGGGGCCGGTTACGAGCAGTACTTC
TRBV29-1	13	few	TRBJ2-3	NA	CSVRGRTTDTQYF	TGCAGCGTTAGGGGCAGGACCACAGATACGCAGTATTTT
TRBV18	16	NA	TRBJ1-3	NA	CASSSATGNSGNTIYF	TGTGCCAGCTCATCGGCTACGGGGAACTCTGGAAACACCATATATTTT
TRBV7-9	13	NA	TRBJ1-2	NA	CAADPLLTYGYTF	TGTGCCGCCGACCCACTACTTACCTATGGCTACACCTTC
TRBV5-1	15	NA	TRBJ2-1	NA	CASSLDRVSYNEQFF	TGCGCCAGCAGCTTGGACAGGGTCTCCTACAATGAGCAGTTCTTC
TRBV30	14	NA	TRBJ1-6	NA	CAWSEGHYNSPLHF	TGTGCCTGGAGTGAGGGACACTATAATTCACCCCTCCACTTT
TRBV25-1	14	NA	TRBJ2-3	TRBD2	CASRPSGGTDTQYF	TGTGCCAGCAGGCCTAGCGGGGGCACAGATACGCAGTATTTT
TRBV29-1	13	NA	TRBJ1-1	NA	CSVVRGRNTEAFF	TGCAGCGTTGTCCGAGGGAGAAACACTGAAGCTTTCTTT
TRBV5-1	14	NA	TRBJ1-2	NA	CASSLAKSHAGYTF	TGCGCCAGCAGCTTGGCCAAGAGCCATGCGGGCTACACCTTC
TRBV29-1	12	NA	TRBJ2-7	NA	CSVEETGQRQYF	TGCAGCGTTGAAGAAACAGGCCAGAGGCAGTACTTC